The sequence of this T cell receptor (beta chain) was determined in a study of blood T cell repertoires in COVID-19. TCRdb keeps only in-frame clones here, not all; method: immunoSEQ multiplex PCR. The table has approximately 250,000 clones, about 88% seen once; the top ten hold under 2.5%. The germline CDR1 and CDR2 sequences are ENHRY and SYGVKD. Trimming removed 0 bases at V and 9 bases at J, with 15 bases between. CDR3 length: 15 amino acids. V gene TRBV10-3 combines with J gene TRBJ1-5, with D unclear. The sequencing sample was made of peripheral blood. This receptor was obtained from a man aged 30-40 years with active or convalescent COVID-19. CDR3 protein: CAISESSGAVGPQHF. The CDR3 region has the DNA TGTGCCATCAGTGAGTCGTCAGGTGCAGTCGGGCCCCAGCATTTT.